Included here is one T cell receptor (beta chain) sequence, with context. The antigen is undetermined. This may come from a read error, since a much larger clone is one base off. This CDR3 spans 17 amino acids. The data belong to a study of T cells in Graves' hyperthyroidism and ophthalmopathy. Study-wide findings and caveats: Most thyroid clonotypes expanded above 0.001 appeared in blood too.

PBMCs stemmed from approximately 10 ml fresh peripheral blood. Amplification yielded TCR beta CDR3 regions, with RNA transcripts as the source. The TCR CDR3 first-round RT-PCR relied on the HTBI primer set. A single record per CDR3 protein comes from TCRdb applying MiXCR to the multiplex PCR reads. Of hundreds of thousands of distinct CDR3 sequences in the sample, roughly 15% were seen once. The TCR was taken from a woman aged 40 to 55 with Graves' ophthalmopathy. The sequenced sample was blood. The chain uses TRBV12-3 or TRBV12-4 and TRBJ1-4, with no clear D. In DNA form, the CDR3 reads TGTGCCAGCAGCTACGGGCTTAGTCCCCGAGCTAATGAAGAACTGTTTTTT. It encodes CASSYGLSPRANEELFF.